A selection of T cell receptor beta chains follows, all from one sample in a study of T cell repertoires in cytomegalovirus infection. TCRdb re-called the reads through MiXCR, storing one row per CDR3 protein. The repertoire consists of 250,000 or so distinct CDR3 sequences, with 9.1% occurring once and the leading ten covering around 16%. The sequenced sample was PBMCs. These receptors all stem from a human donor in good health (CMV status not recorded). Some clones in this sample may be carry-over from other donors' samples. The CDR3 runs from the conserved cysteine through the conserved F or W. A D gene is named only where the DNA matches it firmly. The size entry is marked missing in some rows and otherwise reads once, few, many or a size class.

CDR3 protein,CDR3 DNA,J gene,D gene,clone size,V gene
CASSSAGWSETQYF,TGTGCCAGCAGCTCCGCGGGGTGGTCGGAGACCCAGTACTTC,TRBJ2-5,-,many,TRBV7-2
CASNPTTARTDTQYF,TGTGCCAGCAATCCAACGACCGCCAGGACAGATACGCAGTATTTT,TRBJ2-3,-,-,TRBV7-2
CATADRVDTGELFF,TGTGCCACTGCGGACAGGGTCGACACCGGGGAGCTGTTTTTT,TRBJ2-2,TRBD1,-,TRBV24-1
CASSTKTGPYEQYF,TGTGCCAGCAGCACGAAAACAGGCCCTTACGAGCAGTACTTC,TRBJ2-7,-,many,TRBV7-2
CASSQTRQGTETQYF,TGTGCCAGCAGTCAAACTCGACAGGGTACCGAGACCCAGTACTTC,TRBJ2-5,TRBD1,few,TRBV2
CASGFSIGDYGYTF,TGTGCTAGTGGTTTCTCCATAGGGGACTATGGCTACACCTTC,TRBJ1-2,-,many,TRBV12-5
CASSLDPGTYEQYF,TGCGCCAGCAGCTTGGATCCGGGTACCTACGAGCAGTACTTC,TRBJ2-7,-,few,TRBV5-1
CASSLAGVYQETQYF,TGTGCCAGCAGCTTAGCGGGGGTGTACCAAGAGACCCAGTACTTC,TRBJ2-5,-,many,TRBV7-2
CASGETTEAFF,TGTGCCAGCGGGGAAACCACTGAAGCTTTCTTT,TRBJ1-1,-,many,TRBV6-2/TRBV6-3
CASLLAGGTDTQYF,TGTGCCAGCCTACTAGCGGGAGGAACAGATACGCAGTATTTT,TRBJ2-3,TRBD2,many,TRBV6-1
CATSKGQGTANYGYTF,TGTGCCACCAGCAAAGGACAGGGGACCGCTAACTATGGCTACACCTTC,TRBJ1-2,TRBD1,few,TRBV15
CASSVGFVEIRAFF,TGTGCCAGCAGCGTCGGGTTTGTAGAAATAAGGGCTTTCTTT,TRBJ1-1,-,many,TRBV7-2
CASSSPSPPRGDRVTGQFF,TGTGCCAGCAGTTCCCCCTCACCGCCTCGTGGAGACAGGGTTACCGGGCAGTTCTTC,TRBJ2-1,TRBD1,many,TRBV6-2/TRBV6-3
CASSYPGSVRANVLTF,TGTGCCAGCAGTTACCCGGGGTCTGTCAGGGCCAACGTCCTGACTTTC,TRBJ2-6,-,-,TRBV12-3/TRBV12-4
CASSQADRGPNQPQHF,TGCGCCAGCAGCCAAGCGGACAGGGGACCTAATCAGCCCCAGCATTTT,TRBJ1-5,TRBD1,many,TRBV4-1
CASKSVGPGASGYEQYF,TGTGCCAGCAAATCTGTGGGTCCCGGGGCTAGCGGCTACGAGCAGTACTTC,TRBJ2-7,TRBD2,-,TRBV7-2
CASIRGPQRTNYGYTF,TGTGCCAGCATTCGAGGCCCACAGCGCACTAACTATGGCTACACCTTC,TRBJ1-2,-,many,TRBV7-9
CASIGRADFTDTQYF,TGTGCCAGCATAGGTCGGGCGGATTTCACAGATACGCAGTATTTT,TRBJ2-3,-,many,TRBV7-2
CASSLPQTIGSNEQFF,TGTGCCAGCAGCCTCCCCCAAACGATAGGGTCGAATGAGCAGTTCTTC,TRBJ2-1,-,few,TRBV27
CASSPREREEETQYF,TGTGCCAGCAGCCCCCGGGAGCGGGAGGAAGAGACCCAGTACTTC,TRBJ2-5,TRBD2,-,TRBV7-2
CASSHTGFANTGELFF,TGTGCCAGCAGCCACACGGGATTCGCGAACACCGGGGAGCTGTTTTTT,TRBJ2-2,-,many,TRBV7-3
CASSSGLAGVEQFF,TGTGCCAGCAGCTCGGGACTAGCGGGAGTTGAGCAGTTCTTC,TRBJ2-1,TRBD2,many,TRBV11-3
CASSVGGGGNTGELFF,TGTGCCAGCAGTGTAGGTGGAGGGGGAAACACCGGGGAGCTGTTTTTT,TRBJ2-2,-,many,TRBV2
CSVLTGTGHSYEQYF,TGCAGCGTTCTCACCGGGACAGGGCATTCCTACGAGCAGTACTTC,TRBJ2-7,TRBD1,few,TRBV29-1
CASSIEGSRSGTNEKLFF,TGTGCCAGTAGTATAGAGGGCAGCAGGAGCGGAACTAATGAAAAACTGTTTTTT,TRBJ1-4,-,many,TRBV19
CATSRGTTGAGNTIYF,TGTGCCACCAGCAGAGGGACGACAGGGGCTGGAAACACCATATATTTT,TRBJ1-3,TRBD1,many,TRBV15